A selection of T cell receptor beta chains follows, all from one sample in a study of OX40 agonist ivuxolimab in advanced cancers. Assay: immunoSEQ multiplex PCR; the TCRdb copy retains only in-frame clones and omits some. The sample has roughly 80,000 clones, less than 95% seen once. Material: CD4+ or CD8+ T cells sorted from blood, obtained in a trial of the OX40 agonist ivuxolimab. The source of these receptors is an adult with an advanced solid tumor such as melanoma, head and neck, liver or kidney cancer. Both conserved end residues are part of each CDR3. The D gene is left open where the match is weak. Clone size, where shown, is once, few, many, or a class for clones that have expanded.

CDR3 DNA: TGTGCCAGCAGTCACGCTCAGGACACAGATACGCAGTATTTT
CDR3 protein: CASSHAQDTDTQYF
J gene: TRBJ2-3
D gene: -
clone size: -
V gene: TRBV11-3

CDR3 DNA: TGTGCCAGCAGCGGGACAGCGTCTATCTACGAGCAGTACTTC
CDR3 protein: CASSGTASIYEQYF
J gene: TRBJ2-7
D gene: TRBD1
clone size: -
V gene: TRBV7-9

CDR3 DNA: TGCGCCAGCAGCCCACAGGGTGCTCGAACGTTTGGAGAGACCCAGTACTTC
CDR3 protein: CASSPQGARTFGETQYF
J gene: TRBJ2-5
D gene: -
clone size: once
V gene: TRBV5-1

CDR3 DNA: TGTGCCAGTAGGGACGGAACTAATGAAAAACTGTTTTTT
CDR3 protein: CASRDGTNEKLFF
J gene: TRBJ1-4
D gene: -
clone size: -
V gene: TRBV19

CDR3 DNA: TGTGCCAGCAGCTGGAAACGGGGGGGCCAGGGCAATGAGCAGTTCTTC
CDR3 protein: CASSWKRGGQGNEQFF
J gene: TRBJ2-1
D gene: TRBD2
clone size: -
V gene: TRBV7-2

CDR3 DNA: TGTGCCAGCAGTAAAGCCAGGCCCCACACCGGGGAGCTGTTTTTT
CDR3 protein: CASSKARPHTGELFF
J gene: TRBJ2-2
D gene: -
clone size: -
V gene: TRBV27

CDR3 DNA: TGTGCCAGCAGCCCTGGACAAAGAAACACTGAAGCTTTCTTT
CDR3 protein: CASSPGQRNTEAFF
J gene: TRBJ1-1
D gene: -
clone size: once
V gene: TRBV5-4

CDR3 DNA: TGTGCCACCCGTGGGACAGCCTCCGGCGGCTACACCTTC
CDR3 protein: CATRGTASGGYTF
J gene: TRBJ1-2
D gene: TRBD1
clone size: once
V gene: TRBV15

CDR3 DNA: TGCGCCAGCAGCTTGACCCTGGACAGGTGGAGGGATAATGAAAAACTGTTTTTT
CDR3 protein: CASSLTLDRWRDNEKLFF
J gene: TRBJ1-4
D gene: TRBD1
clone size: -
V gene: TRBV5-1

CDR3 DNA: TGTGCCAGCAGTTTTCTCGTCGAGCGGGCAGATCGTGAGCAGTTCTTC
CDR3 protein: CASSFLVERADREQFF
J gene: TRBJ2-1
D gene: -
clone size: -
V gene: TRBV28

CDR3 DNA: TGTGCCACAGAGGAAGCCAACACTGAAGCTTTCTTT
CDR3 protein: CATEEANTEAFF
J gene: TRBJ1-1
D gene: -
clone size: once
V gene: TRBV6-1

CDR3 DNA: TGTGCCAGTCAGGCGGTATCCATATATGAAAAACTGTTTTTT
CDR3 protein: CASQAVSIYEKLFF
J gene: TRBJ1-4
D gene: -
clone size: -
V gene: TRBV2

CDR3 DNA: TGTGCCAGCAGTTCAGCCGGGACAGCGAACACTGAAGCTTTCTTT
CDR3 protein: CASSSAGTANTEAFF
J gene: TRBJ1-1
D gene: TRBD1
clone size: -
V gene: TRBV28

CDR3 DNA: TGTGCCAGCAGGACGGCTAATGAAAAACTGTTTTTT
CDR3 protein: CASRTANEKLFF
J gene: TRBJ1-4
D gene: -
clone size: -
V gene: TRBV6-1

CDR3 DNA: TGTGCCAGCAGCCCGAGAAGGGGGAGCTCGGGCGAGCAGTACTTC
CDR3 protein: CASSPRRGSSGEQYF
J gene: TRBJ2-7
D gene: -
clone size: -
V gene: TRBV28

CDR3 DNA: TGTGCCAGCAGCTTCCCGGACAGGGCTGGCCAAGAGACCCAGTACTTC
CDR3 protein: CASSFPDRAGQETQYF
J gene: TRBJ2-5
D gene: TRBD1
clone size: -
V gene: TRBV11-2

CDR3 DNA: TGTGCCAGCAAGTGGGGGGATCAGCCCCAGCATTTT
CDR3 protein: CASKWGDQPQHF
J gene: TRBJ1-5
D gene: -
clone size: -
V gene: TRBV2

CDR3 DNA: TGTGCCAGCAGTTTTATGGGACAGACAGACACAGATACGCAGTATTTT
CDR3 protein: CASSFMGQTDTDTQYF
J gene: TRBJ2-3
D gene: TRBD1
clone size: -
V gene: TRBV28

CDR3 DNA: TGTGCCAGCTCACCGGGGGGTACGAACACCGGGGAGCTGTTTTTT
CDR3 protein: CASSPGGTNTGELFF
J gene: TRBJ2-2
D gene: -
clone size: -
V gene: TRBV18

CDR3 DNA: TGTGCCAGCAGTTACTCTACTAACAGGGATGGCTACACCTTC
CDR3 protein: CASSYSTNRDGYTF
J gene: TRBJ1-2
D gene: -
clone size: -
V gene: TRBV6-6

CDR3 DNA: TGTGCCAGCTCACCGGAGCAGGGGGACCTCTATGGCTACACCTTC
CDR3 protein: CASSPEQGDLYGYTF
J gene: TRBJ1-2
D gene: TRBD1
clone size: -
V gene: TRBV18

CDR3 DNA: TGTGCCAGCGGGAGGGGAAACAATGAGCAGTTCTTC
CDR3 protein: CASGRGNNEQFF
J gene: TRBJ2-1
D gene: TRBD2
clone size: -
V gene: TRBV28

CDR3 DNA: TGTGCCAGCAGTTCCCCGGGGCTAGCGGGAGGGGGGAATGAGCAGTTCTTC
CDR3 protein: CASSSPGLAGGGNEQFF
J gene: TRBJ2-1
D gene: TRBD2
clone size: -
V gene: TRBV27

CDR3 DNA: TGTGCCAGTAGCGCCGGGACTAGCCGCACCGGGGAGCTGTTTTTT
CDR3 protein: CASSAGTSRTGELFF
J gene: TRBJ2-2
D gene: TRBD2
clone size: -
V gene: TRBV19

CDR3 DNA: TGTGCCAGCAGTCCCGCCCGCGACAGGGGGCAAACTGAAGCTTTCTTT
CDR3 protein: CASSPARDRGQTEAFF
J gene: TRBJ1-1
D gene: TRBD1
clone size: -
V gene: TRBV27

CDR3 DNA: TGTGCCACCAGCAGGTACAGGGAGGGTGGCTACACCTTC
CDR3 protein: CATSRYREGGYTF
J gene: TRBJ1-2
D gene: -
clone size: once
V gene: TRBV15

CDR3 DNA: TGTGCCAGCAGGTCCTCATATACGCAGTATTTT
CDR3 protein: CASRSSYTQYF
J gene: TRBJ2-3
D gene: -
clone size: -
V gene: TRBV7-3

CDR3 DNA: TGTGCCAGCAGCTTAGCGCGGGGGGTAGGTTCACCCCTCCACTTT
CDR3 protein: CASSLARGVGSPLHF
J gene: TRBJ1-6
D gene: -
clone size: -
V gene: TRBV7-2

CDR3 DNA: TGTGCCAGCAGCCCCACCTTCACAGATACGCAGTATTTT
CDR3 protein: CASSPTFTDTQYF
J gene: TRBJ2-3
D gene: -
clone size: once
V gene: TRBV6-5

CDR3 DNA: TGTGCCAGCAGTTTAACACTAGCGGGAGGTGGTGAGCAGTTCTTC
CDR3 protein: CASSLTLAGGGEQFF
J gene: TRBJ2-1
D gene: TRBD2
clone size: -
V gene: TRBV28

CDR3 DNA: TGTGCCAGCAGCTTAGCGGACGGTCGGCGATACAATGAGCAGTTCTTC
CDR3 protein: CASSLADGRRYNEQFF
J gene: TRBJ2-1
D gene: -
clone size: -
V gene: TRBV7-8

CDR3 DNA: TGTGCCAGCACCTTTCGACAGGGTGAAGCTTTCTTT
CDR3 protein: CASTFRQGEAFF
J gene: TRBJ1-1
D gene: TRBD1
clone size: -
V gene: TRBV6-1

CDR3 DNA: TGTGCTAGTGGTTTGTCTAGTAGCTCCTACAATGAGCAGTTCTTC
CDR3 protein: CASGLSSSSYNEQFF
J gene: TRBJ2-1
D gene: -
clone size: once
V gene: TRBV12-5

CDR3 DNA: TGTGCCAGCAGTTACTCGATCAGGGGACCCTACGAGCAGTACTTC
CDR3 protein: CASSYSIRGPYEQYF
J gene: TRBJ2-7
D gene: -
clone size: -
V gene: TRBV6-6

CDR3 DNA: TGTGCCAGCGGCGGGACAGTGATCTCCTACGAGCAGTACTTC
CDR3 protein: CASGGTVISYEQYF
J gene: TRBJ2-7
D gene: -
clone size: few
V gene: TRBV6-5

CDR3 DNA: TGTGCCAGCAGCTTATCAGGCATAGGCCTATACGAGCAGTACTTC
CDR3 protein: CASSLSGIGLYEQYF
J gene: TRBJ2-7
D gene: -
clone size: -
V gene: TRBV5-6

CDR3 DNA: TGTGCCAGCAGTTCTGACGGACAGGGGTGGTTAAATGAGCAGTTCTTC
CDR3 protein: CASSSDGQGWLNEQFF
J gene: TRBJ2-1
D gene: TRBD1
clone size: once
V gene: TRBV6-5

CDR3 DNA: TGTGCCAGCTCACCCGGACTAGCGGGAGAGGGGAACATTCAGTACTTC
CDR3 protein: CASSPGLAGEGNIQYF
J gene: TRBJ2-4
D gene: TRBD2
clone size: -
V gene: TRBV18